This entry lists 13 T cell receptor beta chains sequenced from one sample in a study of T cells after yellow fever vaccination. TCRdb re-derived calls from the 5' RACE reads in MiXCR, one entry per CDR3 protein. The sample lists some 220,000 distinct CDR3 sequences; approximately 3% were seen once. Source: CD4+ T cells sorted from PBMCs, taken 10 days after the yellow fever booster vaccination. Every receptor here comes from a man between 18 and 35 years old who received the YFV17D yellow fever vaccine.

There are many counts of this clonotype. CDR3 region: CASSRPGSTDTQYF. The CDR3 DNA reads TGTGCCAGCAGCCGGCCAGGCAGCACAGATACGCAGTATTTT. The gene calls are TRBV7-9 and TRBJ2-3; D not certain. CDR3 size: 14 residues. The V end lost 5 bases, the J end lost 0 bases, and 9 bases lay between the germline ends. Germline V lookup: CDR1 SEHNR, CDR2 FQNEAQ (reference sequence).

CDR3 amino acids: CASSPQEGQGTPLHF. The CDR3 bases are TGTGCCAGCTCACCTCAGGAGGGACAAGGGACACCCCTCCACTTT. This chain uses TRBV18 with TRBJ1-6; D perhaps matches TRBD1 (6 bases). The CDR3 has 15 residues. V was clipped by 3 bases and J by 11 bases, with 17 bases between them. The V gene's germline CDR1 is KGHSH and CDR2 LQKENI.

The chain is built from TRBV10-3 and TRBJ2-5, with 11 bases aligning to TRBD2. CDR1 and CDR2 from the germline V gene are ENHRY and SYGVKD. This CDR3 has 14 residues. Trimming took 6 bases from V and 4 from J; bases not matched to a gene: 4. The CDR3 region is CAISLAGGGETQYF. CDR3 nucleotide sequence: TGTGCCATCAGCCTAGCGGGGGGTGGAGAGACCCAGTACTTC.

In this sample, this clonotype turned up many times. The chain joins TRBV10-3 to TRBJ2-1, with 14 bases that match TRBD2. Germline V gene sequence: CDR1 ENHRY, CDR2 SYGVKD. The CDR3 has 15 amino acids. Trimming at V came to 6 bases and at J to 5 bases, leaving 3 bases not matched to a gene. CDR3 amino acids: CAIRGLAGDDNEQFF. In nucleotides, the CDR3 is TGTGCCATCAGGGGACTAGCGGGGGACGACAATGAGCAGTTCTTC.

A few counts support this clonotype. The J gene is TRBJ2-5, the V gene TRBV11-2, with TRBD2 matching over 8 bases. The CDR3 extends over 16 amino acids. J gave up 1 base and V 4 bases, and 8 bases lay outside the gene matches. The germline V gene has CDR1 SGHAT and CDR2 FQNNGV. The CDR3 reads CASSSLAGRIQETQYF. The CDR3 DNA is TGTGCCAGCAGCTCATTAGCGGGGAGGATCCAAGAGACCCAGTACTTC.

This clonotype came up many times. The V gene is TRBV5-1, the J gene TRBJ2-4, with TRBD1 matching 7 bases. The junction had 1 base not matched to a gene; V was cut back by 0 bases and J by 7 bases. Germline CDR1 and CDR2: SGHRS and YFSETQ. This CDR3 region has 13 residues. CDR3 nucleotide sequence: TGCGCCAGCAGCTTGGTGGGACAGAACATTCAGTACTTC. It specifies CASSLVGQNIQYF.

This clonotype was found many times. Written as DNA, the CDR3 is TGTGCCAGCAGTCGGGACATAGTGAACACTGAAGCTTTCTTT. Protein: CASSRDIVNTEAFF. V is TRBV12-3 or TRBV12-4 and J is TRBJ1-1; D perhaps matches TRBD1 (6 bases). The CDR3 runs to 14 residues. V lost 5 bases to trimming and J lost 0 bases, with 10 bases between them.

In its sample, this clonotype was seen a few times. This chain joins TRBV7-8 and TRBJ1-5; D is ambiguous. The CDR3 consists of 15 residues. CDR1 is SGHVS, CDR2 FQNEAQ, per germline. V lost 0 bases, J lost 5 bases, and 11 bases lay in between. CDR3 DNA sequence: TGTGCCAGCAGCTTAGCGAGGCTGCGGGATCAGCCCCAGCATTTT. Translation: CASSLARLRDQPQHF.

As for this clonotype: Given a much more abundant clone one base away, this may be a read error. The chain has TRBV5-5 and TRBJ1-1; D is unclear. Looked up from germline, CDR1 is SGHKS and CDR2 is YYEKEE (reference sequence). This CDR3 has 12 residues. V was trimmed by 3 bases and J by 1 base, leaving 4 bases between them. The CDR3 here is CASSWRNTEAFF. CDR3 bases: TGTGCCAGCAGCTGGAGGAACACTGAAGCTTTCTTT.

Ten or more counts support this clonotype. In DNA, the CDR3 is TGCGCCAGCAGCTGGGAGGGACCTGGACAAGGGGCCCTCCACTTT. Translated, it gives CASSWEGPGQGALHF. J is TRBJ1-6 and V is TRBV5-1; TRBD1 might be the D (5 bases). This CDR3 is 15 amino acids long. The V end was cut by 3 bases, the J end by 14 bases, with 21 bases between. From germline, CDR1 is SGHRS and CDR2 YFSETQ.

This clonotype has at least ten counts. The chain recombines TRBV4-3 with TRBJ1-1; D is perhaps TRBD1 (6 bases). Germline V CDR1 and CDR2: LGHNA, YSLEER. V shed 4 bases and J shed 2 bases, with 14 bases lying between them. The CDR3 length is 15 residues. Here the CDR3 reads CASSRGTPGNTEAFF. DNA for the CDR3: TGCGCCAGCAGCCGGGGGACACCAGGCAACACTGAAGCTTTCTTT.

The genes are TRBV4-1 and TRBJ1-6, with D uncertain. Germline CDR1 is MGHRA and CDR2 is YSYEKL. This CDR3 spans 16 amino acids. V was clipped by 3 bases and J by 0 bases, with 9 bases between them. In DNA, the CDR3 is TGCGCCAGCAGCCAGCCAGGTAGCTCCTATAATTCACCCCTCCACTTT. Translated: CASSQPGSSYNSPLHF.

The sample holds many counts of this clonotype. The chain employs TRBV18 and TRBJ2-1; 7 nucleotides match TRBD1. V shed 0 bases and J 8 bases; nucleotides not matched to a gene: 4. CDR1 and CDR2 from the germline V gene are KGHSH and LQKENI. There are 14 residues in the CDR3. Written as DNA, the CDR3 is TGTGCCAGCTCACCACCGAACAGGGGCGATGAGCAGTTCTTC. Its translation is CASSPPNRGDEQFF.